Ten or more counts support the clone carrying this TCR beta chain. Its antigen is unknown. This sample was included in a study of T cells in Graves' hyperthyroidism and ophthalmopathy. Study overall: Peripheral blood sampling occurred at initial diagnosis, before any treatment. Whole-study results and caveats: Most thyroid-expanded clonotypes above 0.001 were also found in blood.

Germline V gene data show CDR1 as SGHTA and CDR2 as FQGNSA. The V end lost 7 bases, the J end lost 6 bases, and 16 bases lay between the germline ends. The CDR3 is 13 residues long. Exclusion of patients followed from uncontrolled infection, other autoimmune disease, pregnancy or lactation. Clinical symptoms, serum thyroxine, TRAb, thyroid ultrasound and orbital computed tomography informed diagnoses. The investigators amplified TCR beta CDR3 regions from RNA transcripts. During a first-round RT-PCR of the TCR CDR3, the HTBI primer set was used. TCRdb passed the multiplex PCR reads through MiXCR, listing each CDR3 protein once. The sample holds some 620,000 distinct CDR3 sequences; 15% to 20% are singletons and the top ten take over 3.5%.

Sequencing was carried out using blood. This chain connects TRBV7-2 to TRBJ2-7; D could derive from TRBD1 or TRBD2 (5 bases each). The source of this sequence is a woman in her thirties with Graves' hyperthyroidism. The CDR3 sequence: CASTFPGSSEQYF. The DNA for the CDR3 is TGTGCCAGCACCTTTCCAGGGAGCAGCGAGCAGTACTTC.